One and the same sample provided the 17 T cell receptor beta chains below, sequenced in a study of cytomegalovirus exposure and HLA in healthy donors. This table comes from immunoSEQ multiplex PCR, and its TCRdb copy is limited to in-frame clones, with some not included. In the table there are some 130,000 clones, less than 95% of which are singletons. The source material was PBMCs. The receptors here all came from a man between 18 and 29 years old in good health and CMV-seropositive.

The rearrangement uses TRBV9 and TRBJ2-3; 12 nucleotides line up with TRBD2. The ends lost 4 bases at V and 4 bases at J; junction bases unmatched: 4. Per the germline V gene, CDR1 is SGDLS and CDR2 is YYNGEE. The CDR3 consists of 15 residues. In DNA form, the CDR3 reads TGTGCCAGCAGCCTTTCTAGCGGGAGGGCAGATACGCAGTATTTT. Translating gives CASSLSSGRADTQYF.

The V and J genes are TRBV18 and TRBJ2-1; 8 positions agree with TRBD1. The CDR3 contains 15 residues. V shed 4 bases and J 3 bases; nucleotides not matched to a gene: 5. In germline, CDR1 is KGHSH, CDR2 LQKENI. The CDR3 DNA reads TGTGCCAGCTCACAGTCGACAGGGGACTACAATGAGCAGTTCTTC. Its translation: CASSQSTGDYNEQFF.

Regarding this clone: This is likely a read error, given that the CDR3 carries no conserved phenylalanine or tryptophan at its end. Because the CDR3's place on the DNA is in doubt, the DNA is left out and the CDR3 is given as listed by TCRdb. Here the CDR3 reads CASSLNSRARPSEL. V and J are TRBV28 and TRBJ2-7; TRBD2, the table's D call, lacks a check against the DNA. The CDR3 has 14 residues if both end residues are counted. From germline, CDR1 is MDHEN and CDR2 SYDVKM.

The J gene is TRBJ2-7, the V gene TRBV5-6; D is unresolved. V was pared by 3 bases and J by 0 bases, with 13 bases between. The CDR3 is 15 amino acids. Germline CDR1 and CDR2: SGHDT and YYEEEE. CDR3 nucleotides: TGTGCCAGCAGCTCGCGGTATCGGAGCTCCTACGAGCAGTACTTC. Its protein is CASSSRYRSSYEQYF.

This sequence joins TRBV11-1 and TRBJ2-5, with TRBD2 as a possible D gene (6 bases). CDR1 is SGHAT and CDR2 is FQDESV in the germline V gene (reference sequence). The CDR3 consists of 13 residues. V lost 5 bases to trimming and J lost 5 bases, with 12 bases between them. The CDR3 sequence is CASSRSSEETQYF. The CDR3 nucleotides read TGTGCCAGCAGCCGCTCTAGCGAGGAGACCCAGTACTTC.

The rearrangement links TRBV5-1 to TRBJ1-2, with D perhaps TRBD1 (6 bases). V was trimmed by 4 bases and J by 4 bases, leaving 17 bases between them. The CDR3 is 15 residues long. CDR1 SGHRS and CDR2 YFSETQ come from the germline V gene. The CDR3 nucleotides are TGCGCCAGCAGCCTGAGCAGGGGAAACTCCTATGGCTACACCTTC. Encoded protein: CASSLSRGNSYGYTF.

The chain combines TRBV2 with TRBJ2-7; D possibly corresponds to TRBD1 (6 bases). CDR1 and CDR2 from the germline V gene are SNHLY and FYNNEI. The V gene lost 7 bases and the J gene lost 0 bases, with 7 bases spanning the gap. The CDR3 runs to 12 residues. CDR3 nucleotide sequence: TGTGCCAGCAAGGACAGCTCCTACGAGCAGTACTTC. This encodes CASKDSSYEQYF.

The V gene is TRBV7-8, the J gene TRBJ1-1; 8 bases are a match to TRBD1. CDR3 length: 15 residues. Germline loops: CDR1 SGHVS, CDR2 FQNEAQ. The V segment lost 5 bases and the J segment 6 bases; nucleotides outside the gene matches: 11. The CDR3 coding sequence is TGTGCCAGCAGCCAGGACAGGGTCCGAGTCTCTGAAGCTTTCTTT. Translation gives CASSQDRVRVSEAFF.

The chain uses TRBV4-2 and TRBJ1-2; D is uncertain. CDR1 is LGHNA and CDR2 is YNFKEQ in the germline V gene. This CDR3 is 11 amino acids long. V dropped 0 bases and J dropped 6 bases, with 2 bases sitting between them. The CDR3 nucleotides are TGTGCCAGCAGCCAAGACAATGGCTACACCTTC. Protein product: CASSQDNGYTF.

CDR3 amino acids: CASSLEWSGTEAFF. CDR3 DNA sequence: TGTGCCAGCAGTTTAGAGTGGTCGGGCACTGAAGCTTTCTTT. V and J are TRBV27 and TRBJ1-1; D gene ambiguous. The CDR3 is made up of 14 amino acids. The V and J ends lost 2 bases and 4 bases respectively, with 11 bases between them. Germline assignment: CDR1 MNHEY and CDR2 SMNVEV (reference sequence).

This chain uses TRBV4-1 with TRBJ2-5, with D perhaps matching TRBD1 (6 bases). The V and J ends lost 8 bases and 5 bases respectively, with 15 bases between them. The CDR3 covers 13 residues. CDR1 is MGHRA, CDR2 YSYEKL, per germline. CDR3 coding DNA: TGCGCCAGCGCCCTGACAGGTATGGAGACCCAGTACTTC. It encodes CASALTGMETQYF.

CDR3 region: CASSVAWGPDEQYF. DNA for the CDR3: TGTGCCAGCAGCGTAGCCTGGGGCCCCGACGAGCAGTACTTC. This chain connects TRBV9 to TRBJ2-7; D is possibly TRBD1 (5 bases). V lost 0 bases and J 5 bases, leaving 12 bases between the germline ends. The CDR3 is 14 amino acids. CDR1 is SGDLS and CDR2 is YYNGEE in the germline V gene.

The chain links TRBV5-1 to TRBJ2-3; maybe TRBD1 (5 bases). The CDR3 covers 12 residues. With 5 bases removed from V and 4 bases from J, the gap between germline ends came to 8 bases. Germline values: CDR1 SGHRS, CDR2 YFSETQ. The CDR3 DNA follows: TGCGCCAGCAGGGAGACAGCAGATACGCAGTATTTT. It encodes CASRETADTQYF. Combining the CDR3 with reference TRBV5-1 and TRBJ2-3 gives the whole variable domain KAGVTQTPRYLIKTRGQQVTLSCSPISGHRSVSWYQQTPGQGLQFLFEYFSETQRNKGNFPGRFSGRQFSNSRSEMNVSTLELGDSALYLCASRETADTQYFGPGTRLTVL.

This chain joins TRBV29-1 and TRBJ1-3; the match to TRBD1 covers 7 bases. Germline-derived CDR1 and CDR2 are SQVTM and ANQGSEA. The CDR3 is 17 amino acids. With V trimmed by 0 bases and J by 3 bases, 11 bases remained unmatched. CDR3 amino acids: CSVEDSAGGFFGNTIYF. CDR3 bases: TGCAGCGTTGAAGATTCCGCAGGGGGTTTTTTTGGAAACACCATATATTTT.

J is TRBJ2-1 and V is TRBV27; 12 bases match TRBD2. Germline-derived CDR1 and CDR2 are MNHEY and SMNVEV (reference sequence). Trimming removed 6 bases from V and 0 bases from J; junction bases left unmatched: 15. This CDR3 region has 20 residues. The CDR3, as DNA: TGTGCCAGCAGCCGACCCCCCCTAGCGGGAGGGCGGAGCTCCTACAATGAGCAGTTCTTC. Its protein is CASSRPPLAGGRSSYNEQFF.

This sequence joins TRBV14 and TRBJ2-2; D gene unclear. V lost 5 bases, J lost 3 bases, and 19 bases lay in between. From germline, CDR1 is SGHDN and CDR2 FVKESK. The CDR3 loop spans 17 amino acids. The CDR3 here is CASSVWAPSHHTGELFF. DNA of the CDR3: TGTGCCAGCAGCGTTTGGGCCCCCTCTCACCACACCGGGGAGCTGTTTTTT.

V usage is TRBV28 and J usage is TRBJ2-1, with 11 bases identical to TRBD2. This CDR3 comprises 15 residues. The germline CDR1 and CDR2 sequences are MDHEN and SYDVKM. After removal of 5 bases from V and 6 bases from J, the junction contained 6 bases not matched to a gene. This chain's CDR3 is CASSPGTSGANEQFF. For the CDR3, the DNA is TGTGCCAGCAGTCCCGGGACTAGCGGAGCCAATGAGCAGTTCTTC.